The 9 T cell receptor beta chains given below trace back to one sample, sequenced in a study of tumor-infiltrating lymphocytes in localized non-small cell lung cancer. Sequenced by immunoSEQ multiplex PCR; TCRdb stores in-frame clones only, minus some. The sample yields over 15,000 clones, about three quarters seen once. Specimen: lung tumor tissue. The receptors were sampled from a human donor with non-small cell lung cancer.

The chain uses TRBV5-8 and TRBJ2-5, with 8 nucleotides matching TRBD2. V gave up 6 bases and J gave up 0 bases; unmatched junction bases: 7. CDR1 and CDR2 (germline): SGHTS, YDEGEE. The CDR3 totals 15 residues. The CDR3 sequence: CASTSLGGDQETQYF. The CDR3 DNA is TGTGCCAGCACTTCACTCGGGGGGGACCAAGAGACCCAGTACTTC.

Only a few counts were recorded for this clone. V is TRBV19 and J is TRBJ2-5; no clear D. The CDR3 loop spans 12 amino acids. CDR1 and CDR2 from the germline V gene are LNHDA and SQIVND (reference sequence). The ends were cut back, 5 bases at V and 2 bases at J, with 6 bases in the middle. CDR3 nucleotides: TGTGCCAGTAGTGCCTTACAAGAGACCCAGTACTTC. Translated: CASSALQETQYF.

The rearrangement joins TRBV12-5 to TRBJ2-4; TRBD2 might be the D (5 bases). V gave up 1 base and J gave up 7 bases, with 14 bases separating them. This CDR3 has 15 amino acids. Germline-derived CDR1 and CDR2 are LGHNT and FRNRAP. The CDR3, as DNA: TGTGCTAGTGGTTTGGGGGAAGGGTTAGCGAACATTCAGTACTTC. Its protein is CASGLGEGLANIQYF.

The gene calls are TRBV6-5 and TRBJ2-7, with 8 bases lining up with TRBD1. The V gene end was trimmed by 2 bases and the J gene end by 6 bases; junction bases not matched to a gene: 12. The CDR3 totals 16 residues. CDR1 MNHEY and CDR2 SVGAGI come from the germline V gene. The CDR3 protein is CASSYRLRQGQGEQYF. The CDR3 nucleotides read TGTGCCAGCAGTTACCGTCTCAGGCAAGGACAGGGCGAGCAGTACTTC.

This clone has a handful of counts. The chain uses TRBV7-9 and TRBJ2-3; 10 nucleotides align to TRBD2. V lost 1 base, J lost 5 bases, and 3 bases stayed unmatched. Germline CDR1 is SEHNR and CDR2 is FQNEAQ (reference sequence). The CDR3 contains 15 residues. The CDR3 reads CASSLVSSGGDTQYF. CDR3 DNA sequence: TGTGCCAGCAGCTTAGTCTCTAGCGGGGGAGATACGCAGTATTTT.

CDR3 in amino acids: CSVEEGSTYEQYF. The CDR3 DNA is TGCAGCGTTGAAGAGGGGTCCACCTACGAGCAGTACTTC. The chain uses TRBV29-1 and TRBJ2-7; no clear D. CDR1 is SQVTM and CDR2 is ANQGSEA in the germline V gene. V lost 0 bases and J lost 2, with 8 bases in between. This CDR3 contains 13 residues.

The sample holds a few counts of this clone. The CDR3 DNA sequence: TGTGCCAGCAGTTCGGGAGGAAGTACGTTCTACGAGCAGTACTTC. Protein sequence: CASSSGGSTFYEQYF. The chain has TRBV28 and TRBJ2-7, with TRBD2 matching 7 bases. Germline V CDR1 and CDR2: MDHEN, SYDVKM. V trimming: 4 bases; J trimming: 3 bases; junction bases outside the gene matches: 9. The length of the CDR3 is 15 residues. The complete variable domain, with remaining parts taken from reference TRBV28 and TRBJ2-7, reads DVKVTQSSRYLVKRTGEKVFLECVQDMDHENMFWYRQDPGLGLRLIYFSYDVKMKEKGDIPEGYSVSREKKERFSLILESASTNQTSMYLCASSSGGSTFYEQYFGPGTRLTVT.

V usage is TRBV4-2 and J usage is TRBJ2-7; 7 bases fit TRBD2. The CDR3 runs to 15 residues. In germline, CDR1 is LGHNA, CDR2 YNFKEQ. With 4 bases clipped from V and 6 bases from J, the junction kept 12 bases outside the gene matches. The DNA for the CDR3 is TGTGCCAGCAGCCTTGCGGGGGAGACCGATCCCGAGCAGTACTTC. It codes for CASSLAGETDPEQYF.

This clone was counted a few times. This chain connects TRBV7-6 to TRBJ2-5; 11 bases are shared with TRBD1. The CDR3 is 15 amino acids. V trimming: 3 bases; J trimming: 4 bases; junction bases outside the gene matches: 4. Germline CDR1 reads SGHVS; CDR2 reads FNYEAQ. The CDR3 loop reads CASSLTGTGGETQYF. CDR3 nucleotides: TGTGCCAGCAGCTTGACCGGGACAGGGGGAGAGACCCAGTACTTC.